Listed here are 25 T cell receptor beta chains from one sample, sequenced in a study of blood T cell repertoires in COVID-19 (dated by TCRdb to 2020 to 2022). The library was obtained by the immunoSEQ multiplex PCR assay. TCRdb provides this immuneACCESS table in a form limited to in-frame rearrangements. Some clones are lacking; in checked studies, under half of them reflect an unresolved V gene, and why the rest are absent is not known. The sample table contains over 350,000 clones; only one count was recorded for 86% of them. The ten largest clones take up 1.4% to 1.5% of the sample. The sequencing input was peripheral blood. These receptor sequences come from a woman aged 30 to 39 with active or convalescent COVID-19.

This chain links TRBV13 with TRBJ2-2; D may be TRBD2 (6 bases). The CDR3 has 15 residues. Trimming stripped 2 bases from V and 4 bases from J, with 11 bases between. CDR1 and CDR2 from the germline V gene are PRHDT and FYEKMQ (reference sequence). For the CDR3, the DNA is TGTGCCAGCAGCTTAAGGAGGGCCAGCACCGGGGAGCTGTTTTTT. Protein: CASSLRRASTGELFF.

The chain employs TRBV6-2 or TRBV6-3 and TRBJ1-4; 9 positions match TRBD1. Looked up from germline, CDR1 is MNHEY and CDR2 is SVGEGT. V trimming: 6 bases; J trimming: 7 bases; junction bases outside the gene matches: 3. The CDR3 extends over 13 amino acids. The CDR3 DNA is TGTGCCAGCAGCCGGGACAGGGTTGAAAAACTGTTTTTT. It encodes CASSRDRVEKLFF.

The chain links TRBV6-5 to TRBJ2-7; 7 bases agree with TRBD1. In germline, CDR1 is MNHEY, CDR2 SVGAGI. J gave up 5 bases and V 6 bases, and 13 bases lay outside the gene matches. The CDR3 is made up of 15 amino acids. For the CDR3, the DNA is TGTGCCAGCAGGAGACGAGGGACAGCCCAGGACGAGCAGTACTTC. Translated, it gives CASRRRGTAQDEQYF.

CDR3 nucleotide sequence: TGTGCCAGCAGTGAAGGTCCCCTCCAAGAGACCCAGTACTTC. Its translation: CASSEGPLQETQYF. The V gene is TRBV6-1, the J gene TRBJ2-5; no clear D gene. Germline CDR1 and CDR2: MNHNS and SASEGT. This CDR3 is built from 14 residues. V was pared by 1 base and J by 1 base, with 7 bases between.

The V call is TRBV5-1, the J call TRBJ1-4; D is ambiguous. The CDR3 contains 15 residues. Trimming stripped 3 bases from V and 0 bases from J, with 9 bases between. CDR1 is SGHRS, CDR2 YFSETQ, per germline. CDR3 protein: CASSSGDSTNEKLFF. CDR3 DNA sequence: TGCGCCAGCAGCTCCGGAGATTCAACTAATGAAAAACTGTTTTTT.

Only one count was recorded for this clone. V gene TRBV6-5 combines with J gene TRBJ1-5, with 7 nucleotides matching TRBD1. The trim removed 6 bases at V and 7 bases at J, leaving 9 bases unmatched. This CDR3 has 14 amino acids. Germline V CDR1 and CDR2: MNHEY, SVGAGI. The CDR3 sequence: CASSGTANLQPQHF. CDR3 in DNA: TGTGCCAGCAGCGGGACAGCGAATCTCCAGCCCCAGCATTTT.

V gene TRBV6-6 combines with J gene TRBJ1-3, with D tentatively TRBD1 (6 bases). V was trimmed by 5 bases and J by 2 bases, leaving 19 bases between them. This CDR3 has 17 residues. The germline gives CDR1 MNHNY, CDR2 SVGAGI (reference sequence). CDR3 residues: CASSPRRGGFPGNTIYF. CDR3 nucleotide sequence: TGTGCCAGCAGTCCCCGGAGGGGGGGGTTTCCTGGAAACACCATATATTTT.

J is TRBJ1-5 and V is TRBV19, with D tentatively TRBD1 (6 bases). The CDR3 is 14 residues long. The V gene's germline CDR1 is LNHDA and CDR2 SQIVND (reference sequence). V was shortened by 7 bases and J by 6 bases, with 16 bases between the two germline ends. The DNA of the CDR3 is TGTGCCAGTAACTCTAACAGGGATGCTCAGCCCCAGCATTTT. It specifies CASNSNRDAQPQHF.

The chain combines TRBV6-4 with TRBJ1-2; 10 nucleotides line up with TRBD1. Germline values: CDR1 MRHNA, CDR2 SNTAGT. With V trimmed by 6 bases and J by 7 bases, 8 bases remained unmatched. The CDR3 sequence is 14 residues long. CDR3 DNA: TGTGCCAGCAGCCCCGACAGGGGGCCAGGTGGCTACACCTTC. Translated: CASSPDRGPGGYTF.

The chain employs TRBV4-1 and TRBJ2-1, with 7 nucleotides matching TRBD2. Germline loops: CDR1 MGHRA, CDR2 YSYEKL. The V segment lost 0 bases and the J segment 9 bases; nucleotides outside the gene matches: 11. CDR3 size: 16 residues. The chain's CDR3 is CASSQDRSGTPLEQFF. CDR3 in DNA: TGCGCCAGCAGCCAAGATCGGAGCGGGACCCCACTTGAGCAGTTCTTC.

This clone is a singleton in its sample. The chain carries TRBV7-6 and TRBJ2-1; tentative D call: TRBD2 (5 bases). Trimming left V 3 bases short and J 1 base short, with 19 bases between. CDR3 size: 18 residues. Per germline, CDR1 SGHVS and CDR2 FNYEAQ. The CDR3 coding sequence is TGTGCCAGCAGCTTTAGAGGCACCCTGGCGGGTTCCTACAATGAGCAGTTCTTC. This codes for CASSFRGTLAGSYNEQFF.

This chain links TRBV5-1 with TRBJ2-5; no reliable D call. The V end lost 0 bases, the J end lost 1 base, and 4 bases lay between the germline ends. CDR3 size: 13 residues. Germline V gene sequence: CDR1 SGHRS, CDR2 YFSETQ. The CDR3 DNA is TGCGCCAGCAGCTTGGCACTCCAAGAGACCCAGTACTTC. Its translation: CASSLALQETQYF.

Here the CDR3 reads CASSLPTGDTGELFF. The CDR3 nucleotides read TGTGCCAGCAGCCTCCCGACGGGGGACACCGGGGAGCTGTTTTTT. The chain joins TRBV7-8 to TRBJ2-2; D perhaps matches TRBD2 (6 bases). V was shortened by 5 bases and J by 3 bases, with 13 bases between the two germline ends. This CDR3 contains 15 residues. Germline V gene lookup returns CDR1 SGHVS and CDR2 FQNEAQ.

V is TRBV9 and J is TRBJ2-6, with 8 bases identical to TRBD1. Trimming at V came to 4 bases and at J to 1 base, leaving 4 bases not matched to a gene. CDR3 length: 16 residues. Germline CDR1 reads SGDLS; CDR2 reads YYNGEE. In nucleotides, the CDR3 is TGTGCCAGCAGCACAGGGGGAAGGTCTGGGGCCAACGTCCTGACTTTC. It codes for CASSTGGRSGANVLTF.

The chain joins TRBV19 to TRBJ1-2; D is perhaps TRBD1 (6 bases). Germline V gene data show CDR1 as LNHDA and CDR2 as SQIVND (reference sequence). The V gene lost 4 bases and the J gene lost 4 bases, with 13 bases spanning the gap. This CDR3 spans 14 amino acids. The CDR3 DNA sequence: TGTGCCAGTAGTACGACAGGATACTCCTATGGCTACACCTTC. This gives the protein CASSTTGYSYGYTF.

This rearrangement joins TRBV7-7 to TRBJ2-2, with D possibly TRBD2 on 6 matching bases. The CDR3 runs to 13 residues. Trimming shortened V by 1 base and J by 8 bases, and 8 bases separated the two germline ends. CDR1 SSHAT and CDR2 FNYEAQ come from the germline V gene (reference sequence). The CDR3 nucleotides are TGTGCCAGCAGCTTAGGGCTAGCGGGGGAGCTGTTTTTT. As protein: CASSLGLAGELFF.

The V gene is TRBV27, the J gene TRBJ2-7, with 8 bases that match TRBD1. Germline CDR1 MNHEY, CDR2 SMNVEV (reference sequence). V gave up 6 bases and J gave up 0 bases; unmatched junction bases: 7. There are 15 residues in the CDR3. The CDR3 protein is CASRGTGFNSYEQYF. The CDR3 DNA reads as TGTGCCAGCAGGGGGACAGGCTTCAACTCCTACGAGCAGTACTTC.

The CDR3 nucleotides read TGTGCCAGCAGTGGCTTTGTGGCGCGGGGCACTGAAGCTTTCTTT. It yields the protein CASSGFVARGTEAFF. The chain links TRBV2 to TRBJ1-1, with D unclear. Germline lookup yields CDR1 SNHLY and CDR2 FYNNEI. This CDR3 region has 15 residues. Trimming took 4 bases from V and 4 from J, leaving 16 bases between them.

This clone was counted between two and nine times. The rearrangement links TRBV10-3 to TRBJ1-2; D ambiguous. V was trimmed by 0 bases and J by 1 base, leaving 12 bases between them. The CDR3 extends over 16 amino acids. Germline V CDR1 and CDR2: ENHRY, SYGVKD. The CDR3 loop reads CAISESGVVHNYGYTF. CDR3 DNA: TGTGCCATCAGTGAGTCCGGAGTCGTTCATAACTATGGCTACACCTTC.

The rearrangement uses TRBV27 and TRBJ2-5; D is possibly TRBD1 (6 bases). This CDR3 spans 14 amino acids. CDR1 and CDR2 (germline): MNHEY, SMNVEV (reference sequence). Trimming cost V 3 bases and J 5 bases, with 13 bases left between them. The CDR3 DNA reads as TGTGCCAGCAGTTTTCAGGGGCCATCGGAGACCCAGTACTTC. As protein: CASSFQGPSETQYF.

This chain links TRBV7-6 with TRBJ1-4; perhaps TRBD1 as D (5 bases). Per germline, CDR1 SGHVS and CDR2 FNYEAQ. Trimming stripped 1 base from V and 7 bases from J, with 16 bases between. CDR3 size: 16 residues. CDR3 bases: TGTGCCAGCAGCTTAGTTTTTGGCGGGGCGGGTGAAAAACTGTTTTTT. It translates to CASSLVFGGAGEKLFF. Looking up the rest from reference TRBV7-6 and TRBJ1-4 gives the full variable domain: GAGVSQSPRYKVTKRGQDVALRCDPISGHVSLYWYRQALGQGPEFLTYFNYEAQQDKSGLPNDRFSAERPEGSISTLTIQRTEQRDSAMYRCASSLVFGGAGEKLFFGSGTQLSVL.

V is TRBV2 and J is TRBJ2-1; TRBD1 matches at 10 bases. Trimming at V came to 3 bases and at J to 4 bases, leaving 0 bases not matched to a gene. Germline V gives CDR1 SNHLY, CDR2 FYNNEI. The CDR3 length is 14 residues. The DNA for the CDR3 is TGTGCCAGCAGTGAGGGACAGGGGTACAATGAGCAGTTCTTC. As protein: CASSEGQGYNEQFF.

The chain recombines TRBV3-1 (or the pseudogene TRBV3-2) with TRBJ1-5; 12 bases agree with TRBD1. CDR3 length: 16 residues. V was clipped by 3 bases and J by 7 bases; unmatched bases: 7. Germline assignment: CDR1 LGHDT and CDR2 YNNKEL (reference sequence). The CDR3 nucleotides are TGTGCCAGCAGCCATACCGGGACAGGGGGCGGACAGCCCCAGCATTTT. Residues: CASSHTGTGGGQPQHF.

A single count supports this clone. The chain has TRBV5-1 and TRBJ1-1, with D possibly being TRBD1 (5 bases). Trimming removed 6 bases from V and 1 base from J, with 10 bases in between. This CDR3 comprises 13 residues. In germline, CDR1 is SGHRS, CDR2 YFSETQ. Here the CDR3 DNA reads TGCGCCAGCACGTCGGACACGAACACTGAAGCTTTCTTT. Translated, it gives CASTSDTNTEAFF. Looking up the rest from reference TRBV5-1 and TRBJ1-1 gives the full variable domain: KAGVTQTPRYLIKTRGQQVTLSCSPISGHRSVSWYQQTPGQGLQFLFEYFSETQRNKGNFPGRFSGRQFSNSRSEMNVSTLELGDSALYLCASTSDTNTEAFFGQGTRLTVV.

This clone has a handful of counts. J is TRBJ1-2 and V is TRBV19; TRBD1 is a possible D gene (6 bases). This CDR3 contains 15 residues. The V and J ends lost 4 bases and 5 bases respectively, with 17 bases between them. The V gene's germline CDR1 is LNHDA and CDR2 SQIVND (reference sequence). CDR3 protein: CASSTAGGAKYGYTF. CDR3 DNA: TGTGCCAGTAGTACCGCGGGGGGGGCAAAGTATGGCTACACCTTC.